A single sample is the source of the 28 T cell receptor beta chains below, sequenced in a study of technical replicates of blood from a few donors. TCRdb's copy holds only in-frame clones and misses some; the assay was immunoSEQ multiplex PCR. The sample carries more than 75,000 clones, roughly 94% recorded once. Specimen: T cells isolated from PBMCs. The source of these receptors is a human donor in good health.

CDR3 sequence reads: CSVEDTGTGDHTF. CDR3 nucleotides: TGCAGCGTTGAAGATACGGGAACAGGGGACCACACCTTC. The chain uses TRBV29-1 and TRBJ1-2, with TRBD1 matching over 7 bases. The ends lost 0 bases at V and 12 bases at J; junction bases unmatched: 10. The CDR3 is made up of 13 amino acids. Germline-derived CDR1 and CDR2 are SQVTM and ANQGSEA.

CDR3 in amino acids: CASSLREPVGGETQYF. CDR3 nucleotides: TGTGCCAGCAGTTTAAGAGAACCTGTGGGAGGGGAGACCCAGTACTTC. V gene TRBV28 combines with J gene TRBJ2-5; 7 bases map to TRBD2. The length of the CDR3 is 16 residues. From germline, CDR1 is MDHEN and CDR2 SYDVKM. Trimming cost V 2 bases and J 5 bases; bases outside gene matches: 11.

The chain has TRBV5-4 and TRBJ1-2, with 9 bases aligning to TRBD1. The V gene end was trimmed by 4 bases and the J gene end by 3 bases; junction bases not matched to a gene: 7. Germline CDR1 SGHNT, CDR2 YYREEE (reference sequence). The CDR3 has 15 residues. The CDR3 here is CASSRGTGFDYGYTF. CDR3 coding DNA: TGTGCCAGCAGCAGAGGGACAGGGTTTGACTATGGCTACACCTTC.

The chain has TRBV28 and TRBJ1-1; TRBD1 might be the D (6 bases). Germline V gene sequence: CDR1 MDHEN, CDR2 SYDVKM. The V and J ends lost 7 bases and 0 bases respectively, with 12 bases between them. The CDR3 extends over 14 amino acids. Written as DNA, the CDR3 is TGTGCCAGCATCCCCGGACAGATGAACACTGAAGCTTTCTTT. Translating it yields CASIPGQMNTEAFF.

The chain uses TRBV27 and TRBJ2-5; TRBD2 matches at 9 bases. V shed 4 bases and J 4 bases; nucleotides not matched to a gene: 13. The germline CDR1 and CDR2 sequences are MNHEY and SMNVEV (reference sequence). CDR3 length: 17 amino acids. CDR3 nucleotide sequence: TGTGCCAGCAGTTCAGTTCTAGGGCTAGCGGGAATAGAGACCCAGTACTTC. Amino acid sequence: CASSSVLGLAGIETQYF.

This clone is a singleton in its sample. The gene calls are TRBV6-1 and TRBJ2-5; the D is unclear. CDR1 is MNHNS and CDR2 is SASEGT in the germline V gene. The V and J ends lost 1 base and 0 bases respectively, with 9 bases between them. This CDR3 is built from 15 residues. Written as DNA, the CDR3 is TGTGCCAGCAGTGAAGGGAGAAAGTACCAAGAGACCCAGTACTTC. It specifies CASSEGRKYQETQYF.

This chain connects TRBV7-6 to TRBJ2-3; the match to TRBD2 covers 10 bases. V lost 1 base, J lost 3 bases, and 19 bases stayed unmatched. Germline CDR1 reads SGHVS; CDR2 reads FNYEAQ. The CDR3 runs 21 residues. The CDR3 bases are TGTGCCAGCAGCTTAGAGTTTGATCTGGAGGCTAGCGGGAGTGATACAGATACGCAGTATTTT. It translates to CASSLEFDLEASGSDTDTQYF.

The J gene is TRBJ1-1, the V gene TRBV5-1; D gene ambiguous. Germline V gene sequence: CDR1 SGHRS, CDR2 YFSETQ. The V and J ends lost 0 bases and 1 base respectively, with 7 bases between them. This CDR3 has 14 amino acids. The CDR3 bases are TGCGCCAGCAGCTTGGGACAATCGAACACTGAAGCTTTCTTT. This sequence encodes CASSLGQSNTEAFF.

This clone occurred a few times. This chain uses TRBV18 with TRBJ2-3; D is perhaps TRBD1 (6 bases). V was shortened by 3 bases and J by 6 bases, with 25 bases between the two germline ends. The germline gives CDR1 KGHSH, CDR2 LQKENI. The CDR3 has 18 amino acids. The CDR3 nucleotides read TGTGCCAGCTCACCTTCCAGACCGGACAGTTTGTGGGGCGATACGCAGTATTTT. Translating gives CASSPSRPDSLWGDTQYF.

The J gene is TRBJ2-7, the V gene TRBV19, with 10 positions matching TRBD1. The CDR3 spans 14 residues. With 5 bases clipped from V and 1 base from J, the junction kept 2 bases outside the gene matches. The germline V gene has CDR1 LNHDA and CDR2 SQIVND (reference sequence). CDR3 sequence reads: CASSGQGGSYEQYF. Written as DNA, the CDR3 is TGTGCCAGTAGTGGACAGGGGGGATCCTACGAGCAGTACTTC.

This sequence joins TRBV10-1 and TRBJ2-7; D is ambiguous. Germline-derived CDR1 and CDR2 are WNHNN and SYGVQD (reference sequence). V was cut by 0 bases and J by 3 bases, with 9 bases left in between. This CDR3 is 14 amino acids long. This CDR3 reads CASSESEEVYEQYF. The CDR3 bases are TGCGCCAGCAGTGAGTCAGAGGAAGTCTACGAGCAGTACTTC.

This rearrangement joins TRBV4-1 to TRBJ1-3; weak D call: TRBD1 (6 bases). This CDR3 spans 14 amino acids. Trimming pared 3 bases from V and 4 bases from J, leaving 10 bases between. Looked up from germline, CDR1 is MGHRA and CDR2 is YSYEKL. In nucleotides, the CDR3 is TGCGCCAGCAGCCAGGGGGCGGGCGGAAACACCATATATTTT. Residues: CASSQGAGGNTIYF.

The gene calls are TRBV30 and TRBJ1-5; weak D call: TRBD1 (6 bases). The germline V gene has CDR1 GTSNPN and CDR2 SVGIG (reference sequence). The CDR3 is made up of 15 amino acids. The V end lost 3 bases, the J end lost 0 bases, and 12 bases lay between the germline ends. This CDR3 is CAWRLTGVSNQPQHF. CDR3 bases: TGTGCCTGGAGATTGACAGGCGTTAGCAATCAGCCCCAGCATTTT.

This chain links TRBV11-3 with TRBJ1-1; 9 nucleotides line up with TRBD1. V shed 5 bases and J 6 bases; nucleotides not matched to a gene: 7. Per germline, CDR1 SGHNT and CDR2 YENEEA. The CDR3 is made up of 14 amino acids. In DNA, the CDR3 is TGTGCCAGCAGCGACGGGACAGGGTTCGCTGAAGCTTTCTTT. Its protein is CASSDGTGFAEAFF.

The chain joins TRBV29-1 to TRBJ2-3; no clear D gene. V was clipped by 6 bases and J by 1 base, with 5 bases between them. The CDR3 runs 11 residues. Germline lookup yields CDR1 SQVTM and CDR2 ANQGSEA. CDR3 loop: CSVSGTDTQYF. The CDR3 nucleotides read TGCAGCGTGAGTGGCACAGATACGCAGTATTTT.

The rearrangement links TRBV6-5 to TRBJ1-1, with no clear D. CDR3 length equals 15 residues. V lost 2 bases and J lost 0, with 10 bases in between. CDR1 and CDR2 from the germline V gene are MNHEY and SVGAGI. This chain's CDR3 is CASSYRVEMNTEAFF. The CDR3 nucleotides read TGTGCCAGCAGTTACCGGGTGGAAATGAACACTGAAGCTTTCTTT.

This clone has just a few counts. V is TRBV20-1 and J is TRBJ1-1; tentatively, D is TRBD1 (6 bases). V was clipped by 6 bases and J by 1 base, with 6 bases between them. This CDR3 spans 11 amino acids. CDR1 and CDR2 (germline): DFQATT, SNEGSKA (reference sequence). The CDR3 sequence is CSAQGNTEAFF. DNA for the CDR3: TGCAGTGCACAGGGGAACACTGAAGCTTTCTTT.

J is TRBJ1-4 and V is TRBV7-9; D ambiguous. The CDR3 totals 14 residues. V was cut by 1 base and J by 4 bases, with 7 bases left in between. CDR1 and CDR2 from the germline V gene are SEHNR and FQNEAQ (reference sequence). CDR3 region: CASSLGHVNEKLFF. For the CDR3, the DNA is TGTGCCAGCAGCTTAGGGCATGTTAATGAAAAACTGTTTTTT.

V is TRBV4-2 and J is TRBJ2-1; 9 bases align to TRBD1. The ends lost 3 bases at V and 6 bases at J; junction bases unmatched: 9. The CDR3 extends over 16 amino acids. Per the germline V gene, CDR1 is LGHNA and CDR2 is YNFKEQ. The CDR3 reads CASSHPGQGTGNEQFF. The CDR3 nucleotides are TGTGCCAGCAGCCACCCTGGACAGGGGACTGGCAATGAGCAGTTCTTC.

The chain joins TRBV2 to TRBJ1-5; 9 bases agree with TRBD1. The CDR3 is made up of 16 amino acids. V shed 6 bases, J shed 1 base, and the junction held 7 bases outside the gene matches. Germline lookup yields CDR1 SNHLY and CDR2 FYNNEI. CDR3 protein: CASRGDRGLSNQPQHF. The CDR3 coding sequence is TGTGCCAGCAGAGGAGACAGGGGGTTGAGCAATCAGCCCCAGCATTTT. Variable domain in full (rest from reference TRBV2 and TRBJ1-5): EPEVTQTPSHQVTQMGQEVILRCVPISNHLYFYWYRQILGQKVEFLVSFYNNEISEKSEIFDDQFSVERPDGSNFTLKIRSTKLEDSAMYFCASRGDRGLSNQPQHFGDGTRLSIL.

This clone was seen once. The chain joins TRBV5-4 to TRBJ2-7; 9 bases fit TRBD1. The CDR3 is 14 residues long. Trimming removed 5 bases from V and 3 bases from J; junction bases left unmatched: 6. CDR1 and CDR2 from the germline V gene are SGHNT and YYREEE (reference sequence). The CDR3 bases are TGTGCCAGCAGAAAAGACAGGGGGGGCTACGAGCAGTACTTC. Translated, it gives CASRKDRGGYEQYF.

This clone was seen a single time. The rearrangement links TRBV9 to TRBJ1-1, with D possibly being TRBD1 (5 bases). Trimming cost V 6 bases and J 4 bases, with 13 bases left between them. The CDR3 consists of 13 residues. CDR1 is SGDLS and CDR2 is YYNGEE in the germline V gene. For the CDR3, the DNA is TGTGCCAGCACAACAGGAGCAACCACTGAAGCTTTCTTT. This translates into CASTTGATTEAFF.

The chain uses TRBV19 and TRBJ1-3; no clear D gene. The V end was cut by 6 bases, the J end by 2 bases, with 11 bases between. The CDR3 runs to 14 residues. Per germline, CDR1 LNHDA and CDR2 SQIVND (reference sequence). Written as DNA, the CDR3 is TGTGCCAGTAGGAGAGCCCTCGCTGGAAACACCATATATTTT. Its protein product is CASRRALAGNTIYF.

The chain combines TRBV7-8 with TRBJ1-2; tentative D call: TRBD1 (6 bases). The CDR3 runs 15 residues. Germline CDR1 SGHVS, CDR2 FQNEAQ. V was shortened by 7 bases and J by 0 bases, with 15 bases between the two germline ends. The DNA of the CDR3 is TGTGCCAGCACAGTACAGGGCGCTACTAACTATGGCTACACCTTC. Protein: CASTVQGATNYGYTF.

The chain uses TRBV21-1 and TRBJ1-5; whether TRBD1, the table's D call, matches the DNA was not checked. TRBV21-1 is classified as a pseudogene. The CDR3 has 17 residues. The CDR3 reads CASSKRDRGVDNQPQHF. The CDR3 nucleotides are TGTGCCAGCAGCAAAAGGGACAGGGGAGTCGACAATCAGCCCCAGCATTTT.

The V gene is TRBV7-9, the J gene TRBJ2-5; TRBD2 might be the D (6 bases). The CDR3 runs 13 residues. Germline V lookup: CDR1 SEHNR, CDR2 FQNEAQ (reference sequence). V was cut by 5 bases and J by 5 bases, with 12 bases left in between. The CDR3 bases are TGTGCCAGCAGCATGGGGGAGGCGGAGACCCAGTACTTC. It yields the protein CASSMGEAETQYF.

The V call is TRBV7-9, the J call TRBJ1-1; 7 bases fit TRBD1. From germline, CDR1 is SEHNR and CDR2 FQNEAQ (reference sequence). V was pared by 8 bases and J by 3 bases, with 6 bases of the junction left unmatched. This CDR3 has 13 residues. In DNA form, the CDR3 reads TGTGCCAGCCACTCAGGGGGGTACACTGAAGCTTTCTTT. This translates into CASHSGGYTEAFF.

V gene TRBV27 combines with J gene TRBJ2-2; 7 bases map to TRBD2. Germline CDR1 is MNHEY and CDR2 is SMNVEV (reference sequence). There are 12 residues in the CDR3. After removal of 9 bases from V and 7 bases from J, the junction contained 5 bases not matched to a gene. CDR3 amino acids: CASRLAGGELFF. The CDR3 bases are TGTGCCAGTAGACTAGCCGGCGGGGAGCTGTTTTTT.